This T cell receptor (beta chain) is drawn from a study of blood T cell repertoires in COVID-19 (dated by TCRdb to about 2020). As for the study more broadly: Samples covering the acute and convalescent phases of COVID-19 were provided by collaborators in the United States, Italy and Spain. Sample metadata almost always included a de-identified subject ID, COVID-19 status, age in years and sex. Where HLA class I and class II types were available, the types were taken from metadata supplied by the sample provider, not from assay-based typing. The repertoires were released in a freely available public database meant as a resource for research on the immune response to SARS-CoV-2. Subjects who had been exposed to COVID-19, were actively infected with it, or had recovered from it provided the deeply sampled blood TCRbeta repertoires that made up the dataset. The prospective study material was composed of cDNA or gDNA derived from T cells, B-cell-depleted T cells, or PBMCs. Samples were obtained from the ongoing ImmuneRACE study (first 160 participants) and from over 1,000 subjects provided by 6 global collaborators.

The immunoSEQ Assay, a bias-controlled multiplex PCR, was used to amplify TCRbeta CDR3 regions from genomic DNA. On the authors' methods: Nucleated cell counts per sample were estimated from amplification of reference gene primers within the assay. Sequence reads were collapsed and filtered to measure the absolute abundance of every unique TCRbeta CDR3 rearrangement. For each sample, productive Simpson clonality was calculated as the square root of Simpson's diversity index across productive rearrangements. Here the immuneACCESS table is served through TCRdb, limited to in-frame sequences with V and J called. Missing clones are a known gap in these copies; in checked studies unresolved V genes cover under half, and the rest lacks a known reason. For V, J and clone size, that table is used; D and trimming come from the DNA. The sample profile shows approximately 500,000 clones; approximately 85% of them were found once. Clones ranked in the top ten supply approximately 2.9% of the sample.

Here is what the overall study found, with its caveats: The quantity of clinical and demographic metadata differed by source and by participant and was supplied without curation.

About this clone itself: Which antigen it targets is not known. No much larger clone is present one base from it, and per-base qualities are unavailable.

The germline ends are 16 bases apart after V is trimmed by 3 bases and J by 0 bases. Per the germline V gene, SGHRS is the CDR1 and YFSETQ is the CDR2. Measured from the cysteine to the phenylalanine, the CDR3 is 17 residues long. Only the CDR3 DNA stays, 51 bases, in frame from base 1. Collaborating institutions collected whole blood in K2EDTA tubes following their own protocols. For TCRbeta analysis, collaborator samples were shipped as frozen whole blood, as isolated PBMCs, or as DNA extracted from either sample type. Recombination joined TRBV5-1 with TRBJ1-3, with the D segment identity uncertain. This clonotype was obtained from a human donor in a cohort sampled during active COVID-19. Sequencing was carried out using peripheral blood. At the DNA level, the sequence is TGCGCCAGCAGCTCGGGGAACGGCAAAAGCTCTGGAAACACCATATATTTT. It specifies CASSSGNGKSSGNTIYF.